These 21 T cell receptor beta chains came from one sample sequenced in a study of response to subunit inactivated influenza vaccine listed by TCRdb under 2018. Library preparation was by RT-PCR. Sequencer: Illumina HiSeq 2500. TCRdb reprocessing: public reads trimmed at Q25 with fastp, clones called with MiXCR, in-frame beta chains kept. Under each unique CDR3 protein, matching rows form one entry showing the most common genes and DNA. Recorded for this sample are 590,000 or so distinct CDR3 sequences; around 15% of them occurred a single time. Approximately 7.6% of the sample lies in the top ten. Specimen: PBMCs from blood, collected 14 to 15 days before vaccination. These TCRs come from a man between 45 and 60 years old who received an inactivated influenza vaccine. Donor details come from another sample of the same person, matched by shared clones.

This clonotype appeared a few times. The chain links TRBV15 to TRBJ2-1, with D perhaps matching TRBD1 (6 bases). Germline V gives CDR1 LNHNV, CDR2 YYDKDF (reference sequence). There are 15 residues in the CDR3. V lost 0 bases and J lost 9, with 15 bases in between. The CDR3 here is CATSREGALRAEQFF. In nucleotides, the CDR3 is TGTGCCACCAGCAGAGAGGGGGCGCTCCGGGCTGAGCAGTTCTTC.

This clonotype was recorded a few times. The chain combines TRBV6-5 with TRBJ2-1; D gene ambiguous. The CDR3 totals 13 residues. Trimming left V 0 bases short and J 3 bases short, with 3 bases between. CDR1 and CDR2 from the germline V gene are MNHEY and SVGAGI. The CDR3 spells CASSYSIYNEQFF. The CDR3 DNA reads as TGTGCCAGCAGTTACTCCATCTACAATGAGCAGTTCTTC.

This rearrangement joins TRBV7-9 to TRBJ2-1; 9 nucleotides align to TRBD2. The CDR3 is made up of 15 amino acids. Germline-derived CDR1 and CDR2 are SEHNR and FQNEAQ (reference sequence). With 4 bases clipped from V and 8 bases from J, the junction kept 9 bases outside the gene matches. CDR3 DNA: TGTGCCAGCAGCTCTATAGCGGGAGATTTCTATGAGCAGTTCTTC. Protein: CASSSIAGDFYEQFF.

This clonotype was observed many times. V usage is TRBV7-9 and J usage is TRBJ2-1; 9 nucleotides line up with TRBD2. Germline CDR1 SEHNR, CDR2 FQNEAQ (reference sequence). V lost 5 bases, J lost 6 bases, and 11 bases stayed unmatched. There are 16 residues in the CDR3. The DNA for the CDR3 is TGTGCCAGCAGCACAGAGGTAGCGGGGGAGATCAATGAGCAGTTCTTC. Amino acids: CASSTEVAGEINEQFF.

The chain combines TRBV6-5 with TRBJ1-1, with D uncertain. This CDR3 spans 15 amino acids. CDR1 MNHEY and CDR2 SVGAGI come from the germline V gene. V was cut by 0 bases and J by 4 bases, with 12 bases left in between. The CDR3 loop is CASSYSGRLGTEAFF. CDR3 coding DNA: TGTGCCAGCAGTTACTCGGGCAGGCTCGGCACTGAAGCTTTCTTT.

This clonotype was recorded a few times. The chain uses TRBV20-1 and TRBJ1-6; D is uncertain. V was shortened by 3 bases and J by 2 bases, with 8 bases between the two germline ends. The CDR3 totals 14 residues. The germline V gene has CDR1 DFQATT and CDR2 SNEGSKA (reference sequence). CDR3 sequence (DNA): TGCAGTGCTAGTGTCGGACCCTATAATTCACCCCTCCACTTT. Translating it yields CSASVGPYNSPLHF.

The chain is built from TRBV28 and TRBJ2-7, with 13 nucleotides matching TRBD2. Germline CDR1 MDHEN, CDR2 SYDVKM. The CDR3 runs 15 residues. J gave up 6 bases and V 4 bases, and 6 bases lay outside the gene matches. The CDR3 DNA is TGTGCCAGCAGTTATACTAGCGGGAGGGTTTCCGAGCAGTACTTC. Protein: CASSYTSGRVSEQYF.

This clonotype was observed a handful of times. CDR3 DNA sequence: TGCGCCAGCAGCCGAATACAGGGGAGGAGGGAGACCCAGTACTTC. Translation: CASSRIQGRRETQYF. The rearrangement links TRBV4-1 to TRBJ2-5; TRBD1 is a possible D gene (7 bases). The CDR3 loop spans 15 amino acids. V shed 4 bases and J shed 5 bases, with 17 bases lying between them. The germline CDR1 and CDR2 sequences are MGHRA and YSYEKL.

This clonotype was picked up many times. This chain joins TRBV2 and TRBJ1-6, with unresolved D. Between the trimmed V and J ends, which lost 8 bases and 0 bases, there was a span of 5 bases. The CDR3 consists of 13 residues. In germline, CDR1 is SNHLY, CDR2 FYNNEI. DNA of the CDR3: TGTGCCAGCGGGAGCTCCTATAATTCACCCCTCCACTTT. Translating gives CASGSSYNSPLHF.

This clonotype was picked up a small number of times. This sequence joins TRBV15 and TRBJ2-3, with D unclear. Germline loops: CDR1 LNHNV, CDR2 YYDKDF (reference sequence). This CDR3 is built from 13 residues. V gave up 0 bases and J gave up 5 bases, with 6 bases separating them. The CDR3 sequence is CATSRDRIDTQYF. CDR3 bases: TGTGCCACCAGCAGAGATCGTATAGATACGCAGTATTTT.

This clonotype was found many times. The J gene is TRBJ2-5, the V gene TRBV10-3, with 7 bases that match TRBD1. Trimming cost V 3 bases and J 4 bases; bases outside gene matches: 14. The CDR3 loop spans 17 amino acids. Germline assignment: CDR1 ENHRY and CDR2 SYGVKD. The CDR3 nucleotides read TGTGCCATCAGTGACCGGGACAGAGCGCCCCTGAGAGAGACCCAGTACTTC. Its translation is CAISDRDRAPLRETQYF.

The table lists this clonotype with a few counts. The chain employs TRBV7-9 and TRBJ2-7; possibly TRBD1 for D (6 bases). Germline V gives CDR1 SEHNR, CDR2 FQNEAQ (reference sequence). V was shortened by 5 bases and J by 6 bases, with 14 bases between the two germline ends. The CDR3 spans 13 residues. The CDR3 region is CASSVDGRGEQYF. CDR3 bases: TGTGCCAGCAGCGTGGACGGCAGGGGCGAGCAGTACTTC. Looking up the rest from reference TRBV7-9 and TRBJ2-7 gives the full variable domain: DTGVSQNPRHKITKRGQNVTFRCDPISEHNRLYWYRQTLGQGPEFLTYFQNEAQLEKSRLLSDRFSAERPKGSFSTLEIQRTEQGDSAMYLCASSVDGRGEQYFGPGTRLTVT.

This clonotype was seen at least ten times. The rearrangement joins TRBV5-5 to TRBJ2-7; tentatively, D is TRBD2 (6 bases). This CDR3 contains 14 residues. CDR1 and CDR2 from the germline V gene are SGHKS and YYEKEE (reference sequence). Trimming left V 1 base short and J 3 bases short, with 11 bases between. The CDR3, as DNA: TGTGCCAGCAGCTTGAACCGGGACTTCTACGAGCAGTACTTC. Protein product: CASSLNRDFYEQYF.

The chain recombines TRBV5-1 with TRBJ1-1, with D hard to call. Germline CDR1 SGHRS, CDR2 YFSETQ. V was clipped by 1 base and J by 0 bases, with 13 bases between them. This CDR3 contains 16 residues. CDR3 sequence (DNA): TGCGCCAGCAGCTTGTTGCGGGCAGAATTGAACACTGAAGCTTTCTTT. The encoded protein is CASSLLRAELNTEAFF.

The chain uses TRBV5-6 and TRBJ1-1; no definite D call. V gave up 2 bases and J gave up 10 bases, with 24 bases separating them. From germline, CDR1 is SGHDT and CDR2 YYEEEE. This CDR3 is built from 16 residues. Here the CDR3 reads CASSFEGGTLLSVAFF. In DNA form, the CDR3 reads TGTGCCAGCAGCTTTGAAGGTGGAACGCTTCTATCTGTAGCTTTCTTT.

This clonotype showed up just a few times. V gene TRBV28 combines with J gene TRBJ1-5, with 8 nucleotides matching TRBD1. J was trimmed by 10 bases and V by 4 bases; bases with no gene match: 3. This CDR3 spans 12 amino acids. CDR1 MDHEN and CDR2 SYDVKM come from the germline V gene. CDR3 region: CASSYGQGPQHF. DNA of the CDR3: TGTGCCAGCAGTTACGGACAGGGTCCCCAGCATTTT.

Ten or more counts support this clonotype. This chain connects TRBV4-3 to TRBJ1-5; a possible D gene is TRBD1 (5 bases). This CDR3 comprises 14 residues. Between the trimmed V and J ends, which lost 1 base and 3 bases, there was a span of 7 bases. Germline V gene data show CDR1 as LGHNA and CDR2 as YSLEER. The CDR3 DNA is TGCGCCAGCAGCCAAGGGGGGTACAATCAGCCCCAGCATTTT. This translates into CASSQGGYNQPQHF.

The CDR3 loop reads CSAYTGAGDQPQHF. The CDR3, as DNA: TGCAGTGCGTATACAGGGGCAGGGGATCAGCCCCAGCATTTT. The rearrangement links TRBV20-1 to TRBJ1-5; 7 bases fit TRBD1. The ends lost 6 bases at V and 5 bases at J; junction bases unmatched: 10. This CDR3 has 14 amino acids. Germline lookup yields CDR1 DFQATT and CDR2 SNEGSKA (reference sequence).

This clonotype was counted a few times. This chain uses TRBV7-9 with TRBJ2-1; 7 bases fit TRBD2. The V gene's germline CDR1 is SEHNR and CDR2 FQNEAQ (reference sequence). V gave up 5 bases and J gave up 5 bases; unmatched junction bases: 3. The CDR3 covers 13 residues. The CDR3 DNA follows: TGTGCCAGCAGCCTCACTAGCGACAATGAGCAGTTCTTC. It specifies CASSLTSDNEQFF.

This chain links TRBV19 with TRBJ2-6, with no clear D. The V and J ends lost 5 bases and 0 bases respectively, with 8 bases between them. The CDR3 contains 15 residues. Germline assignment: CDR1 LNHDA and CDR2 SQIVND (reference sequence). The CDR3 DNA is TGTGCCAGTAGTCAGGCGCACTCTGGGGCCAACGTCCTGACTTTC. This codes for CASSQAHSGANVLTF.

This chain uses TRBV20-1 with TRBJ2-7; 9 nucleotides match TRBD2. Germline lookup yields CDR1 DFQATT and CDR2 SNEGSKA (reference sequence). CDR3 length: 13 amino acids. Trimming cost V 3 bases and J 5 bases; bases outside gene matches: 5. The CDR3 sequence: CSARGLADDEQYF. CDR3 sequence (DNA): TGCAGTGCTAGGGGACTAGCAGATGACGAGCAGTACTTC.